The 27 T cell receptor beta chains listed next were all sequenced from one sample in a study of blood T cell repertoires in COVID-19 (dated by TCRdb to the early 2020s). The library was built by means of the immunoSEQ multiplex PCR assay. TCRdb mirrors the immuneACCESS table, restricted to in-frame sequences. Some clones are absent from its copies; in checked studies, under half trace to an unresolved V gene, and the reason for the others is unknown. For this sample the table gives hundreds of thousands of clones, of which roughly 89% were detected only once. The ten largest clonotypes hold around 3.3% of the sample. Sequenced material: peripheral blood. The receptors were gathered from a woman in her late teens or twenties who had recovered from COVID-19.

The rearrangement joins TRBV19 to TRBJ2-3; D is perhaps TRBD1 (6 bases). V lost 5 bases to trimming and J lost 3 bases, with 12 bases between them. The CDR3 is 14 amino acids. Germline CDR1 LNHDA, CDR2 SQIVND (reference sequence). The CDR3 region is CASSRRTATDTQYF. CDR3 bases: TGTGCCAGTAGTCGGCGGACAGCGACAGATACGCAGTATTTT.

CDR3 region: CASSRNRGPGQPQHF. CDR3 nucleotides: TGCGCCAGCAGCCGAAACAGGGGGCCCGGACAGCCCCAGCATTTT. The chain employs TRBV4-3 and TRBJ1-5; 9 nucleotides line up with TRBD1. The CDR3 covers 15 residues. V trimming: 4 bases; J trimming: 7 bases; junction bases outside the gene matches: 8. The V gene's germline CDR1 is LGHNA and CDR2 YSLEER.

The chain uses TRBV19 and TRBJ2-5; D is undetermined. CDR3 size: 11 residues. CDR1 is LNHDA and CDR2 is SQIVND in the germline V gene (reference sequence). Trimming pared 3 bases from V and 5 bases from J, leaving 4 bases between. CDR3 nucleotides: TGTGCCAGTAGTATTAGTGAGACCCAGTACTTC. It codes for CASSISETQYF.

This chain links TRBV3-1 (or the pseudogene TRBV3-2) with TRBJ2-1; perhaps TRBD1 as D (6 bases). This CDR3 has 15 amino acids. In germline, CDR1 is LGHDT, CDR2 YNNKEL (reference sequence). Trimming took 1 base from V and 4 from J, leaving 11 bases between them. Here the CDR3 reads CASSQATGPYNEQFF. The CDR3 coding sequence is TGTGCCAGCAGCCAAGCCACAGGGCCATACAATGAGCAGTTCTTC.

The chain employs TRBV29-1 and TRBJ2-1, with TRBD2 identical over 7 bases. Germline loops: CDR1 SQVTM, CDR2 ANQGSEA. This CDR3 is built from 15 residues. The V gene end was trimmed by 7 bases and the J gene end by 1 base; junction bases not matched to a gene: 10. The CDR3 protein is CSGSSSGVSYNEQFF. In nucleotides, the CDR3 is TGCAGCGGGAGTTCTAGCGGCGTTTCCTACAATGAGCAGTTCTTC.

The gene calls are TRBV2 and TRBJ2-3; 9 nucleotides align to TRBD2. This CDR3 comprises 15 residues. V lost 0 bases, J lost 6 bases, and 4 bases stayed unmatched. Per the germline V gene, CDR1 is SNHLY and CDR2 is FYNNEI. For the CDR3, the DNA is TGTGCCAGCAGTGAAGCTCGCCTAGCGGGGGATACGCAGTATTTT. The encoded protein is CASSEARLAGDTQYF.

The V gene is TRBV29-1, the J gene TRBJ1-2, with TRBD1 matching over 11 bases. The germline V gene has CDR1 SQVTM and CDR2 ANQGSEA. CDR3 length: 15 residues. Losses at the gene ends were 1 base for V and 2 bases for J; bases not matched to a gene: 3. The CDR3 spells CSVEGTGGPNYGYTF. Written as DNA, the CDR3 is TGCAGCGTTGAAGGGACAGGGGGCCCGAACTATGGCTACACCTTC.

This clone turned up a few times. This chain connects TRBV6-2 or TRBV6-3 to TRBJ2-1; the match to TRBD2 covers 13 bases. V trimming: 6 bases; J trimming: 8 bases; junction bases outside the gene matches: 7. Germline values: CDR1 MNHEY, CDR2 SVGEGT. The CDR3 totals 15 residues. CDR3 bases: TGTGCCAGCAGCCCAGGACTAGCGGGAGTGGATGAGCAGTTCTTC. Translation: CASSPGLAGVDEQFF.

The chain combines TRBV9 with TRBJ2-2; 8 bases fit TRBD2. The V gene's germline CDR1 is SGDLS and CDR2 YYNGEE. V lost 0 bases and J lost 6; bases outside the gene matches: 7. The CDR3 runs to 16 residues. In nucleotides, the CDR3 is TGTGCCAGCAGCGTAGCATCGGGAGGGAGCCCCGGGGAGCTGTTTTTT. Its translation is CASSVASGGSPGELFF.

DNA of the CDR3: TGTGCCAGCAGTACGACTAGCCGGGGAGAGACCCAGTACTTC. Protein: CASSTTSRGETQYF. This chain links TRBV6-5 with TRBJ2-5, with 7 positions matching TRBD2. The germline V gene encodes CDR1 MNHEY and CDR2 SVGAGI. The V segment lost 5 bases and the J segment 4 bases; nucleotides outside the gene matches: 7. CDR3 length: 14 residues.

This chain links TRBV6-5 with TRBJ1-2, with unresolved D. Between the trimmed V and J ends, which lost 5 bases and 4 bases, there was a span of 11 bases. The CDR3 length is 13 residues. CDR1 is MNHEY, CDR2 SVGAGI, per germline. The DNA for the CDR3 is TGTGCCAGCAGTCGCGAATCCGGCTATGGCTACACCTTC. It codes for CASSRESGYGYTF.

This chain connects TRBV7-2 to TRBJ1-2, with 7 nucleotides matching TRBD1. After removal of 6 bases from V and 7 bases from J, the junction contained 11 bases not matched to a gene. Looked up from germline, CDR1 is SGHTA and CDR2 is FQGNSA. This CDR3 region has 14 residues. CDR3 region: CASSWVTGTSGYTF. The CDR3 nucleotides read TGTGCCAGCAGTTGGGTGACAGGGACGTCTGGCTACACCTTC.

The V and J genes are TRBV7-6 and TRBJ2-2, with 9 bases lining up with TRBD2. Looked up from germline, CDR1 is SGHVS and CDR2 is FNYEAQ. The ends lost 2 bases at V and 5 bases at J; junction bases unmatched: 9. This CDR3 spans 17 amino acids. The CDR3 DNA sequence: TGTGCCAGCAGCTTATGGTCCAGCGGGAGGAGTACCGGGGAGCTGTTTTTT. It translates to CASSLWSSGRSTGELFF. The full variable domain, its missing parts supplied by reference TRBV7-6 and TRBJ2-2, is GAGVSQSPRYKVTKRGQDVALRCDPISGHVSLYWYRQALGQGPEFLTYFNYEAQQDKSGLPNDRFSAERPEGSISTLTIQRTEQRDSAMYRCASSLWSSGRSTGELFFGEGSRLTVL.

The rearrangement links TRBV3-1 (or the pseudogene TRBV3-2) to TRBJ2-1, with 11 bases matching TRBD2. V shed 4 bases, J shed 10 bases, and the junction held 3 bases outside the gene matches. CDR3 length: 13 residues. From germline, CDR1 is LGHDT and CDR2 YNNKEL (reference sequence). This CDR3 reads CASSRVAGGEQFF. DNA for the CDR3: TGTGCCAGCAGCCGAGTAGCGGGAGGGGAGCAGTTCTTC.

The V gene is TRBV15, the J gene TRBJ1-2; D unresolved. CDR1 and CDR2 from the germline V gene are LNHNV and YYDKDF (reference sequence). V was trimmed by 1 base and J by 8 bases, leaving 14 bases between them. The CDR3 length is 14 residues. This chain's CDR3 is CATSRVGAGRGYTF. The CDR3 coding sequence is TGTGCCACCAGCAGAGTGGGAGCGGGGAGGGGCTACACCTTC.

V and J are TRBV5-1 and TRBJ2-3; 9 nucleotides agree with TRBD2. The CDR3 runs to 13 residues. Looked up from germline, CDR1 is SGHRS and CDR2 is YFSETQ. Unmatched junction bases numbered 2, after V lost 7 bases and J lost 2 bases. In DNA form, the CDR3 reads TGCGCCAGCGCGGGGGGGGTCACAGATACGCAGTATTTT. Encoded protein: CASAGGVTDTQYF.

The chain links TRBV10-2 to TRBJ2-3, with a tentative D call TRBD1 (6 bases). The germline V gene encodes CDR1 WSHSY and CDR2 SAAADI. V lost 2 bases and J 2 bases, leaving 14 bases between the germline ends. The CDR3 loop spans 16 amino acids. The CDR3 DNA reads as TGCGCCAGCAGTGAGGTTCCGGGACACTTCACAGATACGCAGTATTTT. Its translation: CASSEVPGHFTDTQYF.

CDR3 in amino acids: CASGLVPGGNIQYF. For the CDR3, the DNA is TGTGCTAGTGGTTTGGTACCAGGGGGAAACATTCAGTACTTC. The J gene is TRBJ2-4, the V gene TRBV12-5; 7 nucleotides agree with TRBD1. The length of the CDR3 is 14 residues. Looked up from germline, CDR1 is LGHNT and CDR2 is FRNRAP. V was clipped by 0 bases and J by 6 bases; unmatched bases: 2. The full variable domain, rest sourced from reference TRBV12-5 and TRBJ2-4, is DARVTQTPRHKVTEMGQEVTMRCQPILGHNTVFWYRQTMMQGLELLAYFRNRAPLDDSGMPKDRFSAEMPDATLATLKIQPSEPRDSAVYFCASGLVPGGNIQYFGAGTRLSVL.

The CDR3 loop is CASSESSGRQITDTQYF. CDR3 bases: TGTGCCAGCAGTGAATCTAGCGGGAGGCAGATTACAGATACGCAGTATTTT. V is TRBV28 and J is TRBJ2-3; 11 nucleotides match TRBD2. Trimming at V came to 5 bases and at J to 3 bases, leaving 10 bases not matched to a gene. CDR1 is MDHEN, CDR2 SYDVKM, per germline. The CDR3 sequence is 17 residues long.

This chain joins TRBV7-2 and TRBJ2-1; perhaps TRBD2 as D (6 bases). Germline CDR1 is SGHTA and CDR2 is FQGNSA. The CDR3 contains 15 residues. Trimming removed 5 bases at V and 9 bases at J, with 20 bases between. The CDR3 protein is CASSPAAGPWGEQFF. DNA for the CDR3: TGTGCCAGCAGCCCGGCGGCGGGACCCTGGGGTGAGCAGTTCTTC.

On this clone itself: At one end, the junction sequence differs from germline, possibly due to a read error. This chain connects TRBV7-2 to TRBJ2-1, with 16 positions matching TRBD2. CDR3 size: 16 residues. CDR1 SGHTA and CDR2 FQGNSA come from the germline V gene. CDR3 nucleotide sequence: TGTGCCAGCAGCTTAGCGGGGACTAGCGGGAGGGCCAGCCCCCTCTTC. It translates to CASSLAGTSGRASPLF.

There are a few counts of this clone. J is TRBJ2-2 and V is TRBV27, with TRBD2 identical over 8 bases. The V segment lost 5 bases and the J segment 5 bases; nucleotides outside the gene matches: 7. The CDR3 has 15 amino acids. CDR1 is MNHEY and CDR2 is SMNVEV in the germline V gene (reference sequence). The DNA for the CDR3 is TGTGCCAGCAGTCGAGGACTAGCCACAACCGGGGAGCTGTTTTTT. Translated: CASSRGLATTGELFF.

The rearrangement links TRBV14 to TRBJ1-1; TRBD1 matches 7 bases. The V gene end was trimmed by 5 bases and the J gene end by 6 bases; junction bases not matched to a gene: 12. The CDR3 contains 15 residues. Germline-derived CDR1 and CDR2 are SGHDN and FVKESK. The CDR3 DNA is TGTGCCAGCAGCTCGCTTACAGGGGCTATCCCTGAAGCTTTCTTT. Protein: CASSSLTGAIPEAFF.

This clone was found once. The chain uses TRBV19 and TRBJ2-7; the D is unclear. Germline V lookup: CDR1 LNHDA, CDR2 SQIVND (reference sequence). The ends were cut back, 7 bases at V and 0 bases at J, with 10 bases in the middle. The CDR3 extends over 13 amino acids. CDR3 amino acids: CASTKQSSYEQYV. DNA of the CDR3: TGTGCCAGTACTAAACAGAGCTCCTACGAGCAGTACGTC.

The sample holds one count of this clone. The chain employs TRBV19 and TRBJ1-4; unclear D gene. The V gene lost 0 bases and the J gene lost 0 bases, with 11 bases spanning the gap. This CDR3 comprises 17 residues. Per germline, CDR1 LNHDA and CDR2 SQIVND (reference sequence). Here the CDR3 DNA reads TGTGCCAGTAGTATAGAGCGGTTGGCTCCAACTAATGAAAAACTGTTTTTT. Its translation is CASSIERLAPTNEKLFF.

This chain joins TRBV11-3 and TRBJ2-1; D is unclear. Germline V gene data show CDR1 as SGHNT and CDR2 as YENEEA. The V end lost 1 base, the J end lost 5 bases, and 9 bases lay between the germline ends. The CDR3 covers 14 residues. The CDR3 nucleotides read TGTGCCAGCAGCTTAGTTAGTATTAACAATGAGCAGTTCTTC. Translation gives CASSLVSINNEQFF.

The V gene is TRBV5-4, the J gene TRBJ1-2, with 7 positions matching TRBD1. CDR1 and CDR2 from the germline V gene are SGHNT and YYREEE (reference sequence). With 1 base clipped from V and 3 bases from J, the junction kept 3 bases outside the gene matches. The CDR3 contains 14 residues. The CDR3 protein is CASSLRGGDYGYTF. DNA for the CDR3: TGTGCCAGCAGCTTGAGAGGGGGCGACTATGGCTACACCTTC.